The next 15 T cell receptor beta chains were all read from a single sample in a study of blood T cells in healthy people across ages (dated by TCRdb to about 2015). Libraries were prepared through 5' RACE. The run used an Illumina HiSeq 2500. A second PCR of about 7 to 12 cycles was run with a J-beta primer mix and a sample-barcoded 5' primer. TCRdb handled the public reads itself, with Q25 trimming in fastp and clone calling in MiXCR, and kept productive beta chains. When rows share a CDR3 protein, they turn into one entry using the most common DNA and genes. This sample holds approximately 1.5 million distinct CDR3 sequences; around 35% were observed only once. Of the sample, around 11% falls within the top ten clones. The source material was blood. The receptors shown here come from a woman in her twenties or thirties in good health.

The chain couples TRBV7-9 to TRBJ2-1; D ambiguous. This CDR3 spans 13 amino acids. CDR1 SEHNR and CDR2 FQNEAQ come from the germline V gene (reference sequence). Trimming took 8 bases from V and 4 from J, leaving 12 bases between them. The CDR3 spells CASHSEMYNEQFF. The CDR3 nucleotides are TGTGCCAGCCACAGTGAGATGTACAATGAGCAGTTCTTC.

This sequence joins TRBV28 and TRBJ2-1; 13 bases map to TRBD2. V dropped 3 bases and J dropped 9; count of bases not matched to a gene: 8. The CDR3 spans 16 residues. Germline V gives CDR1 MDHEN, CDR2 SYDVKM. CDR3 DNA sequence: TGTGCCAGCAGTTTTGGACTAGCGGGAGTCCTTGGTGAGCAGTTCTTC. As protein: CASSFGLAGVLGEQFF.

Ten or more counts support this clonotype. The rearrangement uses TRBV6-5 and TRBJ2-5; D is undetermined. This CDR3 has 11 residues. Looked up from germline, CDR1 is MNHEY and CDR2 is SVGAGI. The germline V and J ends were trimmed by 7 bases and 5 bases, with 8 bases remaining between them. The CDR3 here is CASTLRETQYF. The CDR3 nucleotides are TGTGCCAGCACCCTGAGGGAGACCCAGTACTTC.

In the case of this clonotype: One end of the junction varies from germline; a read error may be responsible. V and J are TRBV20-1 and TRBJ2-7, with D unclear. CDR1 and CDR2 (germline): DFQATT, SNEGSKA (reference sequence). This CDR3 is 12 amino acids long. The CDR3 bases are TGCAGTGCGGAAGGGATCTCCAACGAGCAGTACTTC. Its protein product is CSAEGISNEQYF.

This sequence joins TRBV7-2 and TRBJ1-2, with D possibly being TRBD1 (6 bases). Germline lookup yields CDR1 SGHTA and CDR2 FQGNSA. V was cut by 5 bases and J by 4 bases, with 14 bases left in between. The CDR3 is made up of 14 amino acids. This CDR3 reads CASSKNPDSYGYTF. The CDR3 DNA reads TGTGCCAGCAGCAAAAACCCGGACAGCTATGGCTACACCTTC.

The chain couples TRBV12-3 or TRBV12-4 to TRBJ2-7, with TRBD1 matching 8 bases. With V trimmed by 6 bases and J by 7 bases, 20 bases remained unmatched. The CDR3 runs to 17 residues. This chain's CDR3 is CASSRGQGRGPYNEQYF. CDR3 coding DNA: TGTGCCAGCAGCCGTGGACAGGGACGGGGCCCCTACAATGAGCAGTACTTC.

The table lists this clonotype with a few counts. The chain links TRBV5-1 to TRBJ2-1; either TRBD1 or TRBD2 may fit D (5 bases each). The germline V gene encodes CDR1 SGHRS and CDR2 YFSETQ. The V gene lost 0 bases and the J gene lost 9 bases, with 13 bases spanning the gap. There are 14 residues in the CDR3. CDR3 residues: CASSLAWGRSEQFF. The CDR3 bases are TGCGCCAGCAGCTTGGCCTGGGGGAGAAGTGAGCAGTTCTTC.

This clonotype was seen more than once but under ten times. This chain joins TRBV7-2 and TRBJ2-1; D is ambiguous. The germline V and J ends were trimmed by 1 base and 5 bases, with 15 bases remaining between them. The CDR3 totals 16 residues. Germline assignment: CDR1 SGHTA and CDR2 FQGNSA. The CDR3 is CASSLGVTRVHNEQFF. The CDR3 nucleotides are TGTGCCAGCAGCTTAGGGGTAACACGGGTCCACAATGAGCAGTTCTTC.

This clonotype turned up a few times. The chain recombines TRBV5-1 with TRBJ2-7, with D possibly matching TRBD2 (6 bases). Germline V gene lookup returns CDR1 SGHRS and CDR2 YFSETQ. CDR3 length: 15 residues. V was shortened by 7 bases and J by 0 bases, with 17 bases between the two germline ends. DNA for the CDR3: TGCGCCAGCCGAACCGAGGCGGGGAGCTCCTACGAGCAGTACTTC. Its translation is CASRTEAGSSYEQYF. Drawing the rest from reference TRBV5-1 and TRBJ2-7, the complete variable domain is KAGVTQTPRYLIKTRGQQVTLSCSPISGHRSVSWYQQTPGQGLQFLFEYFSETQRNKGNFPGRFSGRQFSNSRSEMNVSTLELGDSALYLCASRTEAGSSYEQYFGPGTRLTVT.

This clonotype was seen a few times. The CDR3 DNA reads TGCGCCAGCAGCTTGAATGCTCCGACTAGCGGGAGGTTTGAGCAGTTCTTC. This translates into CASSLNAPTSGRFEQFF. This chain joins TRBV5-1 and TRBJ2-1; 13 nucleotides line up with TRBD2. This CDR3 is built from 17 residues. Germline V CDR1 and CDR2: SGHRS, YFSETQ. The J segment lost 9 bases and the V segment lost 1 base, leaving 10 bases of the junction unmatched.

At least ten counts were recorded for this clonotype. Germline and junction disagree at one end, which may indicate a read error. This chain uses TRBV5-1 with TRBJ2-7; the D call may be TRBD1 or TRBD2 (5 bases each). Germline lookup yields CDR1 SGHRS and CDR2 YFSETQ. The CDR3 runs to 12 residues. CDR3 bases: TGTGCCAGCAGTCTGGGGGACTACGAGCAGTACTTC. Translated, it gives CASSLGDYEQYF.

The chain is built from TRBV6-1 and TRBJ1-5, with D perhaps matching TRBD1 (5 bases). Germline CDR1 is MNHNS and CDR2 is SASEGT. The V end lost 7 bases, the J end lost 4 bases, and 17 bases lay between the germline ends. This CDR3 is built from 15 residues. The CDR3 spells CASISRGAGNQPQHF. The CDR3 DNA is TGTGCCAGCATATCCCGGGGCGCGGGTAATCAGCCCCAGCATTTT.

The chain carries TRBV4-1 and TRBJ2-2; no clear D gene. This CDR3 spans 15 amino acids. The V end was cut by 0 bases, the J end by 2 bases, with 7 bases between. Looked up from germline, CDR1 is MGHRA and CDR2 is YSYEKL. CDR3 region: CASSQDGINTGELFF. In DNA, the CDR3 is TGCGCCAGCAGCCAAGATGGGATCAACACCGGGGAGCTGTTTTTT.

This clonotype was counted only a few times. CDR3 sequence reads: CASSSSLRESVSYYEQYF. The CDR3 DNA sequence: TGTGCCAGCTCATCGTCTTTGCGGGAGAGTGTCTCATACTACGAGCAGTACTTC. The gene calls are TRBV18 and TRBJ2-7; 7 positions agree with TRBD2. V dropped 5 bases and J dropped 3; count of bases not matched to a gene: 19. CDR1 and CDR2 from the germline V gene are KGHSH and LQKENI. This CDR3 contains 18 residues.

This clonotype was detected only a few times. V usage is TRBV30 and J usage is TRBJ1-2, with D unclear. The CDR3 loop spans 13 amino acids. The V end was cut by 0 bases, the J end by 2 bases, with 7 bases between. Looked up from germline, CDR1 is GTSNPN and CDR2 is SVGIG (reference sequence). CDR3 nucleotides: TGTGCCTGGAGTGTATTGATGAACTATGGCTACACCTTC. The encoded protein is CAWSVLMNYGYTF.